Detailed here is one T cell receptor (beta chain). Its matching antigen is unknown. For each subset, genomic DNA was distributed in equal portions over several immunoSEQ plates. TCRdb keeps only in-frame clones here, not all; method: immunoSEQ multiplex PCR. Here the sample spans over a million clones, more than 65% being singletons. This sample is drawn from a study of shared clonotypes between healthy human individuals. Points from the study as a whole: The genetic and exposure-history diversity represented was limited by few donors. Clonotypes which were not shared had lower generation probabilities than clonotypes that all four donors shared. Memory subsets generally showed lower estimated richness than naive subsets.

Germline-derived CDR1 and CDR2 are SGHNT and YYREEE (reference sequence). This CDR3 is built from 13 residues. The V segment lost 2 bases and the J segment 7 bases; nucleotides outside the gene matches: 4. The receptor was derived from a man between 18 and 35 years old in good health. Sequencing used memory CD4+ T cells sorted from blood. Noted subset: CD45RA-negative fraction. The chain carries TRBV5-4 and TRBJ2-7, with 9 bases matching TRBD1. The CDR3 DNA reads TGTGCCAGCAGCTTCGGGACAGGGTGGGAGCAGTACTTC. This codes for CASSFGTGWEQYF.